This T cell receptor (beta chain) was obtained from a study of CD8+ T cells in alopecia areata. Study at large: Severity in treated patients was scored by percentage of scalp area affected.

Extracted RNA was reverse transcribed, and the resulting cDNA served as sequencing template. Libraries were prepared by immunoSEQ multiplex PCR; TCRdb keeps only in-frame clonotypes and omits some of them. The sample lists 110,000 or so clones, 50% to 65% seen once, with about 3.2% in the top ten. As for treatment: oral pan-JAK inhibitor, 5-10 mg twice daily. CD4+ and CD8+ T cells were sorted from PBMCs. The clonotype comes from a human donor with alopecia areata. Here the sequenced sample was CD4+ T cells sorted from blood, taken at week 24, from a patient treated with tofacitinib.

The CDR3 here is CASSSRLAGQETQYF. The CDR3 bases are TGTGCCAGCAGCTCACGACTAGCGGGGCAAGAGACCCAGTACTTC. The chain recombines TRBV5-4 with TRBJ2-5; the match to TRBD2 covers 11 bases. CDR3 length: 15 residues. The V segment lost 3 bases and the J segment 2 bases; nucleotides outside the gene matches: 3. CDR1 and CDR2 from the germline V gene are SGHNT and YYREEE (reference sequence).